The sequence of this T cell receptor beta chain was determined in a study of blood T cell repertoires in COVID-19. Study-wide context: Sites in the United States, Italy and Spain provided acute and convalescent COVID-19 samples. T cells, B-cell-depleted T cells, or PBMCs supplied cDNA or gDNA.

Per germline, CDR1 SGHTA and CDR2 FQGNSA. This CDR3 comprises 16 residues. The V and J ends lost 0 bases and 0 bases, in that order; junction bases with no gene match: 1. In the authors' methods: The assay estimated nucleated cells by amplifying reference gene primers. Sequencing used immunoSEQ multiplex PCR; TCRdb keeps in-frame clones, though not all of them. V, J and clone size are taken as reported in that table, and D and trimming were inferred from the DNA itself. Of around 57,000 clones listed, roughly 80% were seen once; the top ten hold roughly 22%. The source of this sequence is a woman aged 60-75 years with acute or convalescent COVID-19. Sequences were obtained from peripheral blood. This sequence joins TRBV7-2 and TRBJ2-4, with TRBD1 matching 8 bases. The CDR3 DNA is TGTGCCAGCAGCTTAGCTGGGACAGGAGCCAAAAACATTCAGTACTTC. This sequence encodes CASSLAGTGAKNIQYF.